Each of the 6 T cell receptor beta chains below was sequenced from the same sample in a study of blood T cells in healthy people across ages. A J-beta primer mix and a sample-barcoded 5' primer were used in a second PCR of roughly 7 to 12 cycles. Each CDR3 protein gets one entry after TCRdb re-called the 5' RACE reads with MiXCR. The data show fewer than 800,000 distinct CDR3 sequences, 21% seen once. What was sequenced was blood. Source of these receptors: a man in his 70s in good health.

This clonotype was detected a few times. The genes are TRBV20-1 and TRBJ2-1; 12 bases are a match to TRBD2. Germline CDR1 DFQATT, CDR2 SNEGSKA (reference sequence). The CDR3 runs 16 residues. Unmatched junction bases numbered 11, after V lost 3 bases and J lost 8 bases. The CDR3 bases are TGCAGTGCTAGCCCCCTGACTAGCGGGAGAGGGGATGAGCAGTTCTTC. It yields the protein CSASPLTSGRGDEQFF.

This clonotype occurred a few times. The genes are TRBV12-3 or TRBV12-4 and TRBJ2-1; D gene uncertain. Trimming shortened V by 3 bases and J by 0 bases, and 6 bases separated the two germline ends. This CDR3 contains 14 residues. This CDR3 is CASSLQASYNEQFF. The CDR3 nucleotides read TGTGCCAGCAGTTTGCAGGCCTCCTACAATGAGCAGTTCTTC.

The chain carries TRBV20-1 and TRBJ2-1; D perhaps matches TRBD1 (6 bases). V gave up 6 bases and J gave up 15 bases, with 18 bases separating them. The germline V gene encodes CDR1 DFQATT and CDR2 SNEGSKA (reference sequence). The CDR3 loop spans 11 amino acids. The CDR3 DNA reads TGCAGTGCCCACCTGACAGGTAGGGTGTTCTTC. It yields the protein CSAHLTGRVFF.

The V call is TRBV20-1, the J call TRBJ2-5, with 12 bases identical to TRBD2. CDR1 is DFQATT and CDR2 is SNEGSKA in the germline V gene (reference sequence). Losses at the gene ends were 6 bases for V and 7 bases for J; bases not matched to a gene: 12. The CDR3 has 15 amino acids. The CDR3 sequence: CSAGKRTSGALTQYF. The CDR3 DNA reads as TGCAGTGCCGGTAAACGGACTAGCGGGGCCCTGACCCAGTACTTC.

The chain uses TRBV20-1 and TRBJ2-7, with D perhaps TRBD1 or TRBD2 (5 bases each). The CDR3 runs to 13 residues. Germline lookup yields CDR1 DFQATT and CDR2 SNEGSKA (reference sequence). V was shortened by 6 bases and J by 0 bases, with 12 bases between the two germline ends. This CDR3 reads CSAPGRSSYEQYF. CDR3 in DNA: TGCAGTGCCCCGGGACGTAGCTCCTACGAGCAGTACTTC.

The V and J genes are TRBV5-1 and TRBJ2-7; D tentatively fits TRBD1 or TRBD2 (5 bases each). The CDR3 covers 14 residues. Looked up from germline, CDR1 is SGHRS and CDR2 is YFSETQ. The V and J ends lost 1 base and 3 bases respectively, with 11 bases between them. CDR3 in DNA: TGCGCCAGCAGCTTGAGTCAGAGGGGCTACGAGCAGTACTTC. Translated, it gives CASSLSQRGYEQYF.